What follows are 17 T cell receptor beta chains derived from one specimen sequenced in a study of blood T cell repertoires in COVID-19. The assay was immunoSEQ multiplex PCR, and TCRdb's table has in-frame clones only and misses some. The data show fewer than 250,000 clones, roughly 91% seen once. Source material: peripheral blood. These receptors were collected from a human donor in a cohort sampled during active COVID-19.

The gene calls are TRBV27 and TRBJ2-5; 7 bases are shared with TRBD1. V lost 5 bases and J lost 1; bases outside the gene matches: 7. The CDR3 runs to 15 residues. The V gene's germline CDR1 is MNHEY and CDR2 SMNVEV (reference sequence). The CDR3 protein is CASSHTGTAQETQYF. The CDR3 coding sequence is TGTGCCAGCAGTCACACCGGGACAGCCCAAGAGACCCAGTACTTC.

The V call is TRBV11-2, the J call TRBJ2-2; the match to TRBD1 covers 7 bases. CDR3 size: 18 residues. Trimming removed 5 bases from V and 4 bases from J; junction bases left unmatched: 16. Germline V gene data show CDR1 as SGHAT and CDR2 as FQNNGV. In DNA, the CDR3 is TGTGCCAGCAGCCCGCTGCGGAGACAGGGACGGTTCACCGGGGAGCTGTTTTTT. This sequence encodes CASSPLRRQGRFTGELFF.

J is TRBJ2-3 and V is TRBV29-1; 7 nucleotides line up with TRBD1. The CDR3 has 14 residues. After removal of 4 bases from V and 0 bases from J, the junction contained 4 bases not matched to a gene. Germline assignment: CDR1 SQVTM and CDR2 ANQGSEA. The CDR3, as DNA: TGCAGCGTTGTCGAGACAGGGAGCACAGATACGCAGTATTTT. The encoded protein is CSVVETGSTDTQYF.

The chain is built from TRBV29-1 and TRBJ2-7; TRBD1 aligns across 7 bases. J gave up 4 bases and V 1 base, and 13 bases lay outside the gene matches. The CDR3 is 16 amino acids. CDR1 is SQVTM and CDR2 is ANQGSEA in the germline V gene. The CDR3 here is CSVEGGRDSAAYEQYF. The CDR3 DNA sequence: TGCAGCGTTGAAGGTGGTAGGGACAGCGCAGCATACGAGCAGTACTTC.

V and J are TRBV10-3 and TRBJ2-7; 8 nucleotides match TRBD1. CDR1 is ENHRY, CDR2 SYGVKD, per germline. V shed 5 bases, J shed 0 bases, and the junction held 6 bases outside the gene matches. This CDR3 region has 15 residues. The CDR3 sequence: CAISPQGAPSYEQYF. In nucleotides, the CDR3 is TGTGCCATCAGTCCCCAGGGGGCCCCCTCCTACGAGCAGTACTTC.

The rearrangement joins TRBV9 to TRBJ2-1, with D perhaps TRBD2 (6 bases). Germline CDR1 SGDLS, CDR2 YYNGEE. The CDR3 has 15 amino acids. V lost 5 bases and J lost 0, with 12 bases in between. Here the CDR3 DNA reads TGTGCCAGCAGTCCACGGGACTTCTCCTACAATGAGCAGTTCTTC. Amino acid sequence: CASSPRDFSYNEQFF.

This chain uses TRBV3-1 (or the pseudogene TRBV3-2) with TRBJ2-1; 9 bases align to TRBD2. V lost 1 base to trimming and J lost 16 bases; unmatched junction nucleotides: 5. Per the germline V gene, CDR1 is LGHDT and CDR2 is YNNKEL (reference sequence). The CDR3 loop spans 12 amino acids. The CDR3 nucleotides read TGTGCCAGCAGCCAAGGCGGGGGGGCTGATTTCTTC. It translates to CASSQGGGADFF.

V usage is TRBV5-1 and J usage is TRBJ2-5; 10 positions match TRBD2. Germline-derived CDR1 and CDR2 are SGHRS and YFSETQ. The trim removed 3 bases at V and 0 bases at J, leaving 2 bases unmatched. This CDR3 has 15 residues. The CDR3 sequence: CASSSSGRDQETQYF. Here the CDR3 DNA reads TGCGCCAGCAGCTCGAGCGGGAGGGACCAAGAGACCCAGTACTTC.

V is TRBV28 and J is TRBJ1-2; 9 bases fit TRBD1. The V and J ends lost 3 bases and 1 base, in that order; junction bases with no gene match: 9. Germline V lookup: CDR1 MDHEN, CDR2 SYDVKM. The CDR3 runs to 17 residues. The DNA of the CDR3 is TGTGCCAGCAGTTTGTGGCACAGGGGGCAGGGTAACTATGGCTACACCTTC. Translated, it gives CASSLWHRGQGNYGYTF.

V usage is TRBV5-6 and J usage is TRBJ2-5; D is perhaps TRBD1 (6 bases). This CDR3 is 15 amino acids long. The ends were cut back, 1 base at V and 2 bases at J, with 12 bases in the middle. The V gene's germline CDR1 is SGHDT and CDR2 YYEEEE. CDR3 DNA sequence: TGTGCCAGCAGCTTGTCCAGGGGTTCACAAGAGACCCAGTACTTC. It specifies CASSLSRGSQETQYF. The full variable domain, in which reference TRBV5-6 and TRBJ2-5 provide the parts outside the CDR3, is DAGVTQSPTHLIKTRGQQVTLRCSPKSGHDTVSWYQQALGQGPQFIFQYYEEEERQRGNFPDRFSGHQFPNYSSELNVNALLLGDSALYLCASSLSRGSQETQYFGPGTRLLVL.

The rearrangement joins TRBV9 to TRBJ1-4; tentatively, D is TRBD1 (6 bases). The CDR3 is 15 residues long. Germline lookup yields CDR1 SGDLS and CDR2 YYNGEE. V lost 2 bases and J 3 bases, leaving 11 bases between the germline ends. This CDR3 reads CASSVGQNSNEKLFF. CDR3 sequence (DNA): TGTGCCAGCAGCGTTGGACAGAACTCTAATGAAAAACTGTTTTTT. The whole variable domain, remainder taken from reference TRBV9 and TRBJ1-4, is DSGVTQTPKHLITATGQRVTLRCSPRSGDLSVYWYQQSLDQGLQFLIQYYNGEERAKGNILERFSAQQFPDLHSELNLSSLELGDSALYFCASSVGQNSNEKLFFGSGTQLSVL.

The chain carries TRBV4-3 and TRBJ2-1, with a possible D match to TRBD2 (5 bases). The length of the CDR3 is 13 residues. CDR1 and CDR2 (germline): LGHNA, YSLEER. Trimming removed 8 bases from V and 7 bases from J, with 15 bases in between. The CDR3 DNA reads TGCGCCAGCGGTCAGTCGGGAAGAAATGAGCAGTTCTTC. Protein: CASGQSGRNEQFF.

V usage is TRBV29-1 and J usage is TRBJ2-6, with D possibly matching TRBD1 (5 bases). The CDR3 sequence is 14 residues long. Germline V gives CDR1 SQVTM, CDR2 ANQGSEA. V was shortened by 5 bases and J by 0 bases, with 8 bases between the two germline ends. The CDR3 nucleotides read TGCAGCGTTTCCAGGGACTCTGGGGCCAACGTCCTGACTTTC. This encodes CSVSRDSGANVLTF.

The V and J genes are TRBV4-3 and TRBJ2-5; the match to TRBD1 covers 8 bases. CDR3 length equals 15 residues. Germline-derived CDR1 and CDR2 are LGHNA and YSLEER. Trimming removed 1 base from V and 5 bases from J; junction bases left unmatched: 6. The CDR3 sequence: CASSQGQGLRETQYF. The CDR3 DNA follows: TGCGCCAGCAGCCAAGGACAGGGGTTGAGGGAGACCCAGTACTTC.

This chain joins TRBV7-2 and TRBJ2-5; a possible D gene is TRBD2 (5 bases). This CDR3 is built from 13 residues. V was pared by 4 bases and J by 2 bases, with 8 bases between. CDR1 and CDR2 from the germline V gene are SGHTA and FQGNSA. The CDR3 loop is CASSWSGQETQYF. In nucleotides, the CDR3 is TGTGCCAGCAGCTGGTCGGGGCAAGAGACCCAGTACTTC.

CDR3 in DNA: TGTGCCACCAGTGACTCGCAGGCACCGGGGGACGAGCAGTACTTC. It specifies CATSDSQAPGDEQYF. The rearrangement joins TRBV24-1 to TRBJ2-7; the D gene is possibly TRBD2 (6 bases). The germline CDR1 and CDR2 sequences are KGHDR and SFDVKD. V lost 4 bases to trimming and J lost 5 bases, with 17 bases between them. This CDR3 contains 15 residues.

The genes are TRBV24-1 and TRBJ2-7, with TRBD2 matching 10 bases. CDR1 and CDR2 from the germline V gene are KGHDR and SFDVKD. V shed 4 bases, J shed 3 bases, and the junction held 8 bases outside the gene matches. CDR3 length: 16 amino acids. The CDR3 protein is CATSDAGTSAYYEQYF. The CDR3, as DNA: TGTGCCACCAGTGACGCTGGGACTAGCGCGTACTACGAGCAGTACTTC.